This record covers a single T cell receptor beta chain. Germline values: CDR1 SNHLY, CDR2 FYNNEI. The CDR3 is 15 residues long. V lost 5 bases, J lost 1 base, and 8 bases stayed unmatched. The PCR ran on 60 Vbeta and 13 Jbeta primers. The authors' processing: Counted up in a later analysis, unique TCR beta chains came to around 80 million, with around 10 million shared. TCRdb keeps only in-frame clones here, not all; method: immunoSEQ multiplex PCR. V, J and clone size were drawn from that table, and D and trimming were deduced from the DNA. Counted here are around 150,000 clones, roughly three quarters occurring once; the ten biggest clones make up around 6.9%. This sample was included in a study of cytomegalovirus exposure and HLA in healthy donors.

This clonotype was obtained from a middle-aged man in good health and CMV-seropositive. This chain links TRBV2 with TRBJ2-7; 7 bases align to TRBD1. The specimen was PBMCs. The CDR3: CASSKGQLLSYEQYF. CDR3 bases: TGTGCCAGCAGTAAGGGACAGCTCTTATCCTACGAGCAGTACTTC.